Detailed here is one TCR beta chain. Its antigen is unknown. A read error may account for a junction end that differs from germline. MiXCR, applied by TCRdb to the reads, yields one record per CDR3 protein. The data hold more than 150,000 distinct CDR3 sequences, with around 22% observed a single time. The CDR3 spans 11 residues. Germline V gene sequence: CDR1 LNHDA, CDR2 SQIVND (reference sequence). The sample originates from a study of T cell repertoires in cytomegalovirus infection. In the study overall: The public TCR beta signatures pointed to both CMV infection and matching HLA type.

Study conclusions and caveats: Public TCR beta family frequency separated CMV-and-HLA carriers, including in an independent cohort. Clonotypes of TCR beta that were HLA-C-restricted and CMV-specific dominated the ex vivo response.

This chain connects TRBV19 to TRBJ2-1; D is perhaps TRBD1 or TRBD2 (5 bases each). The sequence came from a human donor in good health (CMV status not recorded). Some clones in this sample may be carry-over from other donors' samples. Material: PBMCs. CDR3 nucleotide sequence: TGTGCCAGCAGGGTACGGGATGAGCAGTTCTTT. It specifies CASRVRDEQFF.